What follows is one T cell receptor beta chain and its context. Its matching antigen is unknown. This specimen belongs to a study of T cell responses to AZD1222 COVID-19 vaccine. About the research overall: Combined were second doses at about 4 or about 12 weeks.

Study-level findings and limits: The study found Spike-specific TCR breadth and depth rose after two AZD1222 doses. There were mostly white British donors and more females than males, and clonal diversity was possibly underestimated. Dominant at 160-218 and 743-854, vaccine-associated CD4 TCRs also spanned spike.

This table comes from immunoSEQ multiplex PCR, and its TCRdb copy is limited to in-frame clones, with some not included. The sample shows 130,000 or so clones, 85% to 95% of them seen only once. Germline V gene sequence: CDR1 MNHEY, CDR2 SVGAGI. The CDR3 covers 14 residues. The chain recombines TRBV6-5 with TRBJ1-2, with D possibly being TRBD1 (5 bases). This receptor was taken from an adult in good health. This material consisted of peripheral blood, taken on day 0 of AZD1222 vaccination. This CDR3 is CVSRAYGNNYGYTF. The CDR3 bases are TGTGTCTCCAGGGCATACGGCAATAACTATGGCTACACCTTC.